This T cell receptor beta chain originates from a study of blood T cell repertoires in COVID-19. Study background: Material from acute and convalescent COVID-19 was sourced from the United States, Italy and Spain.

The V end was cut by 10 bases, the J end by 7 bases, with 14 bases between. The CDR3 runs 13 residues. The germline CDR1 and CDR2 sequences are SGHTA and FQGNSA. Participants spanned ages about 18 to 90 years and resided in roughly 26 US areas. Participant-given clinical history determined each cohort assignment. Authors' processing steps: Amplification from reference gene primers served as the basis for estimated nucleated cell counts. Method: immunoSEQ multiplex PCR; TCRdb's copy keeps in-frame clones and lacks some. V and J calls and clone size are copied from that table; D and trimming were computed from the DNA. The top ten hold approximately 1.2% of the sample, which has a few hundred thousand clones, about 79% seen once.

Sequenced: PBMCs or T cells enriched from blood (not recorded which). V and J are TRBV7-2 and TRBJ1-6; D is perhaps TRBD1 (6 bases). The clonotype was recovered from a woman aged 40-49 years with acute COVID-19. CDR3 bases: TGTGCCACTGCGGGGGGGGCGAATTCACCCCTCCACTTT. Protein sequence: CATAGGANSPLHF.